Listed below are T cell receptor beta chains from one sample, sequenced in a study of blood T cell repertoires in COVID-19. Using immunoSEQ multiplex PCR, the repertoire was profiled, and TCRdb retains in-frame clones only, with some absent. The sample lists approximately 300,000 clones, about 90% occurring once. Material: PBMCs or T cells enriched from blood (not recorded which). All receptors come from a woman between 18 and 29 years old with acute COVID-19. Both conserved end residues are part of each CDR3. A D gene is named only where the DNA matches it firmly. Rows give clone size only sometimes, using once, few, many, or a class for an expanded clone.

j_call v_call d_call clone_size cdr3_aa cdr3_nt
TRBJ2-3 TRBV5-4 TRBD2 . CAVTSGSVSDTQYF TGTGCCGTCACTAGCGGGAGCGTTTCAGATACGCAGTATTTT
TRBJ2-7 TRBV28 . . CASSTQVRYEQYF TGTGCCAGCAGTACCCAGGTTCGCTACGAGCAGTACTTC
TRBJ1-5 TRBV28 . . CASSPTRSVSNQPQHF TGTGCCAGCAGCCCAACTAGATCCGTTAGCAATCAGCCCCAGCATTTT
TRBJ2-7 TRBV15 . once CATSRGGFTREQYF TGTGCCACCAGCAGAGGCGGGTTCACGAGGGAGCAGTACTTC
TRBJ1-5 TRBV10-3 TRBD1 once CAISPGQGAPEEQPQHF TGTGCCATCAGCCCGGGACAGGGAGCCCCCGAGGAACAACCCCAGCATTTT
TRBJ1-2 TRBV19 TRBD1 . CASSIRTGGVGNYGYTF TGTGCCAGTAGTATCCGGACAGGGGGCGTAGGGAACTATGGCTACACCTTC
TRBJ2-2 TRBV28 TRBD2 . CASRSAASGKDGELFF TGTGCCAGCAGATCGGCGGCTAGCGGGAAGGACGGGGAGCTGTTTTTT
TRBJ2-3 TRBV6-5 . . CASRNGRGADTQYF TGTGCCAGCAGAAACGGGAGAGGAGCAGATACGCAGTATTTT
TRBJ1-3 TRBV18 TRBD1 . CASSPVAGGSGNTIYF TGTGCCAGCTCACCGGTCGCAGGGGGCTCTGGAAACACCATATATTTT
TRBJ2-5 TRBV5-1 TRBD2 few CASSLGGTSRETQYF TGCGCCAGCAGCTTGGGAGGGACTAGCAGGGAGACCCAGTACTTC
TRBJ2-3 TRBV6-4 . . CASSGEAGQRTDTQYF TGTGCCAGCAGTGGGGAAGCGGGCCAACGCACAGATACGCAGTATTTT
TRBJ1-2 TRBV24-1 . . CATSDSALSDGYTF TGTGCCACCAGTGATTCGGCGTTAAGCGATGGCTACACCTTC
TRBJ2-1 TRBV7-6 TRBD1 . CASSLGQGDYNEQFF TGTGCCAGCAGCTTAGGGCAGGGGGACTACAATGAGCAGTTCTTC
TRBJ2-7 TRBV4-1 TRBD1 once CASSQADREAYEQYF TGCGCCAGCAGCCAAGCAGACAGGGAAGCCTACGAGCAGTACTTC
TRBJ1-3 TRBV2 . . CASRALTVDSGNTIYF TGTGCCAGCAGAGCGCTCACGGTGGACTCTGGAAACACCATATATTTT
TRBJ2-7 TRBV27 TRBD2 . CASTTLVAGTNEQYF TGTGCCAGCACTACCCTTGTAGCGGGAACGAATGAGCAGTACTTC
TRBJ1-1 TRBV19 TRBD1 . CASSISQGATNTEAFF TGTGCCAGTAGTATCTCCCAGGGGGCTACGAACACTGAAGCTTTCTTT
TRBJ1-2 TRBV19 . . CASSLPGADYGYTF TGTGCCAGTAGTCTCCCGGGAGCGGACTATGGCTACACCTTC
TRBJ1-2 TRBV29-1 TRBD1 . CSVEGQGSLYYGYTF TGCAGCGTTGAGGGACAGGGATCTCTTTACTATGGCTACACCTTC
TRBJ1-3 TRBV5-1 TRBD1 once CASRRGDSNSGNTIYF TGCGCCAGCAGAAGGGGGGACAGCAACTCTGGAAACACCATATATTTT
TRBJ2-7 TRBV27 . . CASSLAGYEQYF TGTGCCAGCAGTTTAGCCGGTTACGAGCAGTACTTC
TRBJ1-1 TRBV14 . . CASSLQVNTEAFF TGTGCCAGCAGCCTACAGGTGAACACTGAAGCTTTCTTT
TRBJ2-7 TRBV27 TRBD2 once CASSSPPGLAGGSYEQYF TGTGCCAGCAGTTCCCCCCCGGGACTAGCGGGAGGCTCCTACGAGCAGTACTTC
TRBJ1-1 TRBV15 . . CATSSREEGRAFF TGTGCCACCAGCAGTAGAGAGGAAGGGAGAGCTTTCTTT